Sequencing of this TCR beta chain was carried out in a study of vaccination effects on CD4 cells after COVID-19. Pools of viral peptides were used by the ViraFEST assay to expand antigen-specific CD4+ T cells ahead of sequencing. Between days 9 and 11 of culture, CD4+ T cells were separated out. The study found no prior SARS-CoV-2 infection in the vaccine recipients, who tested negative for nucleocapsid antibodies. Concerning this clone: The antigen is not known.

The length of the CDR3 is 17 residues. Looked up from germline, CDR1 is MDHEN and CDR2 is SYDVKM. Trimming took 3 bases from V and 4 from J, leaving 16 bases between them. The assay was immunoSEQ multiplex PCR, and TCRdb's table has in-frame clones only and misses some. The sample records about 65,000 clones, around 77% being singletons. J is TRBJ2-6 and V is TRBV28, with D possibly being TRBD1 (5 bases). This sequence was found in a human donor who received a COVID-19 vaccine. The sample was CD4+ T cells from PBMCs cultured with HCoV-NL63 spike peptides, taken before COVID-19 vaccination. The CDR3 DNA follows: TGTGCCAGCAGTTTCGGGCAGGGTGTCCCCGGGGCCAACGTCCTGACTTTC. Translating it yields CASSFGQGVPGANVLTF. The entire variable domain, with the rest obtained from reference TRBV28 and TRBJ2-6, is as follows: DVKVTQSSRYLVKRTGEKVFLECVQDMDHENMFWYRQDPGLGLRLIYFSYDVKMKEKGDIPEGYSVSREKKERFSLILESASTNQTSMYLCASSFGQGVPGANVLTFGAGSRLTVL.